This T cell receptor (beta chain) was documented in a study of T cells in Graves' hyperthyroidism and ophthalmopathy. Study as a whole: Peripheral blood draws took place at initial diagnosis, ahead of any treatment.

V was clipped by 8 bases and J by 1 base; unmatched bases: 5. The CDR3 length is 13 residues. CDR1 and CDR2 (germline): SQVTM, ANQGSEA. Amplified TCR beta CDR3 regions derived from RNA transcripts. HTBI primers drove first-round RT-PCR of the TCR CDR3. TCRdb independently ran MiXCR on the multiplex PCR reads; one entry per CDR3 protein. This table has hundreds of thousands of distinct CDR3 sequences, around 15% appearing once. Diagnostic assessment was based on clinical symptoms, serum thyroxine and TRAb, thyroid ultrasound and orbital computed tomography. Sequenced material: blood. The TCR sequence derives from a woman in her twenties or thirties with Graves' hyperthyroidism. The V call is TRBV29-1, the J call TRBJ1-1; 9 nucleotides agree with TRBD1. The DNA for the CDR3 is TGCAGCTCCCGACAGGGGGGGAACACTGAAGCTTTCTTT. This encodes CSSRQGGNTEAFF.